The 16 T cell receptor beta chains given below trace back to one sample, sequenced in a study of T cell changes during pregnancy in multiple sclerosis. The repertoire was sequenced with immunoSEQ multiplex PCR; TCRdb's copy has only in-frame clones and lacks some. Here the sample spans about 98,000 clones, about 90% being singletons. This sample comprised peripheral blood, obtained after pregnancy. Receptors originate from a female donor in good health, enrolled as a control in a pregnancy study.

V and J are TRBV13 and TRBJ2-3; 7 bases agree with TRBD2. This CDR3 contains 15 residues. Germline CDR1 is PRHDT and CDR2 is FYEKMQ (reference sequence). The junction had 7 bases not matched to a gene; V was cut back by 6 bases and J by 1 base. The CDR3 coding sequence is TGTGCCAGCAGTCCCGGGGGGTCCCGCACAGATACGCAGTATTTT. Its translation is CASSPGGSRTDTQYF.

The rearrangement joins TRBV7-8 to TRBJ1-6, with 10 bases fitting TRBD1. Germline loops: CDR1 SGHVS, CDR2 FQNEAQ. V was clipped by 4 bases and J by 1 base; unmatched bases: 4. The CDR3 totals 17 residues. The CDR3 spells CASSSWTGGSYNSPLHF. Here the CDR3 DNA reads TGTGCCAGCAGCTCCTGGACAGGGGGATCCTATAATTCACCCCTCCACTTT. Full variable domain (outside the CDR3, taken from reference TRBV7-8 and TRBJ1-6): GAGVSQSPRYKVAKRGQDVALRCDPISGHVSLFWYQQALGQGPEFLTYFQNEAQLDKSGLPSDRFFAERPEGSVSTLKIQRTQQEDSAVYLCASSSWTGGSYNSPLHFGNGTRLTVT.

The rearrangement links TRBV28 to TRBJ1-3, with D possibly matching TRBD1 (5 bases). The ends were cut back, 8 bases at V and 2 bases at J, with 13 bases in the middle. This CDR3 is 14 amino acids long. The germline gives CDR1 MDHEN, CDR2 SYDVKM. The CDR3 protein is CASRTGGPGNTIYF. DNA of the CDR3: TGTGCCAGCCGTACGGGGGGACCTGGAAACACCATATATTTT.

This clone was observed once. V usage is TRBV19 and J usage is TRBJ2-5; TRBD2 matches at 9 bases. The CDR3 covers 15 residues. The germline V gene has CDR1 LNHDA and CDR2 SQIVND (reference sequence). The V and J ends lost 9 bases and 5 bases, in that order; junction bases with no gene match: 13. CDR3 coding DNA: TGTGCCAGCAGCCAAGCGGGACTAGCTACGGAGACCCAGTACTTC. This codes for CASSQAGLATETQYF.

The genes are TRBV28 and TRBJ2-1; the D gene is possibly TRBD1 (6 bases). The CDR3 has 17 amino acids. V lost 2 bases and J lost 2, with 16 bases in between. Germline CDR1 reads MDHEN; CDR2 reads SYDVKM. This CDR3 reads CASSLRGLGQPYNEQFF. The CDR3 region has the DNA TGTGCCAGCAGTTTAAGGGGGTTGGGGCAGCCCTACAATGAGCAGTTCTTC.

The chain links TRBV7-9 to TRBJ1-5; 11 bases match TRBD1. Germline lookup yields CDR1 SEHNR and CDR2 FQNEAQ (reference sequence). V lost 1 base to trimming and J lost 2 bases; unmatched junction nucleotides: 10. The length of the CDR3 is 19 residues. This CDR3 reads CASSLVWDRGRIGNQPQHF. The CDR3 nucleotides are TGTGCCAGCAGCTTAGTCTGGGACAGGGGGAGGATTGGCAATCAGCCCCAGCATTTT.

This clone occurred once. This rearrangement joins TRBV27 to TRBJ2-7; 8 positions match TRBD1. This CDR3 has 13 amino acids. The V and J ends lost 6 bases and 7 bases, in that order; junction bases with no gene match: 8. Germline-derived CDR1 and CDR2 are MNHEY and SMNVEV (reference sequence). In DNA, the CDR3 is TGTGCCAGCAGCTATCAGGGGGCTTATGAGCAGTACTTC. Protein: CASSYQGAYEQYF.

The chain carries TRBV29-1 and TRBJ2-5; 9 positions agree with TRBD1. Near its end, the DNA agrees better with TRBJ2-7, so the J call may be wrong. The CDR3 covers 13 residues. Per the germline V gene, CDR1 is SQVTM and CDR2 is ANQGSEA. Written as DNA, the CDR3 is TGCAGCGTGACAACGGACAGGGGTGACGAGCAGTACTTC. Protein: CSVTTDRGDEQYF.

The chain uses TRBV19 and TRBJ2-5; possible D gene TRBD2, 6 bases. The CDR3 sequence is 15 residues long. Germline CDR1 LNHDA, CDR2 SQIVND (reference sequence). V shed 4 bases and J shed 5 bases, with 17 bases lying between them. CDR3 residues: CASSTGSGLVETQYF. The CDR3 coding sequence is TGTGCCAGTAGTACCGGAAGCGGGTTAGTCGAGACCCAGTACTTC.

V usage is TRBV2 and J usage is TRBJ2-3, with 15 bases lining up with TRBD2. V dropped 7 bases and J dropped 3; count of bases not matched to a gene: 8. The CDR3 spans 17 residues. CDR1 and CDR2 (germline): SNHLY, FYNNEI. CDR3 in DNA: TGTGCCAGCAATGGACTAGCGGGAGGGCCTAGTACAGATACGCAGTATTTT. Encoded protein: CASNGLAGGPSTDTQYF.

This sequence joins TRBV18 and TRBJ1-1; D is ambiguous. The V and J ends lost 3 bases and 1 base respectively, with 9 bases between them. The germline CDR1 and CDR2 sequences are KGHSH and LQKENI. This CDR3 contains 14 residues. For the CDR3, the DNA is TGTGCCAGCTCACCGGCGAGGAAGAACACTGAAGCTTTCTTT. Protein product: CASSPARKNTEAFF.

The chain uses TRBV4-1 and TRBJ1-6; no reliable D call. The germline CDR1 and CDR2 sequences are MGHRA and YSYEKL. The length of the CDR3 is 13 residues. Between the trimmed V and J ends, which lost 8 bases and 3 bases, there was a span of 8 bases. The DNA for the CDR3 is TGCGCCAGCGGGCCCATCTATAATTCACCCCTCCACTTT. Protein: CASGPIYNSPLHF.

The chain has TRBV19 and TRBJ2-1, with D uncertain. The V and J ends lost 5 bases and 9 bases respectively, with 11 bases between them. The CDR3 has 12 residues. Germline values: CDR1 LNHDA, CDR2 SQIVND (reference sequence). In nucleotides, the CDR3 is TGTGCCAGTAGTTTTGCCTTGAGTGAGCAGTTCTTC. Translating it yields CASSFALSEQFF.

V gene TRBV29-1 combines with J gene TRBJ2-1; D might be TRBD1 (6 bases). Trimming shortened V by 3 bases and J by 9 bases, and 12 bases separated the two germline ends. Germline V CDR1 and CDR2: SQVTM, ANQGSEA. The CDR3 is 12 amino acids. CDR3 sequence reads: CSVESGQTEQFF. For the CDR3, the DNA is TGCAGCGTTGAGTCGGGACAAACTGAGCAGTTCTTC.

The chain has TRBV29-1 and TRBJ2-7; 11 nucleotides match TRBD2. Germline V gene sequence: CDR1 SQVTM, CDR2 ANQGSEA. The length of the CDR3 is 14 residues. V was pared by 6 bases and J by 1 base, with 5 bases of the junction left unmatched. This chain's CDR3 is CSVQRLAGSYEQYF. The CDR3 DNA reads TGCAGCGTCCAGAGACTAGCGGGGTCCTACGAGCAGTACTTC.

This chain connects TRBV27 to TRBJ2-7; perhaps TRBD2 as D (6 bases). Per the germline V gene, CDR1 is MNHEY and CDR2 is SMNVEV (reference sequence). The germline V and J ends were trimmed by 3 bases and 5 bases, with 14 bases remaining between them. The CDR3 sequence is 14 residues long. CDR3 residues: CASSFSGRRNEQYF. The CDR3 bases are TGTGCCAGCAGTTTCTCCGGGAGACGGAACGAGCAGTACTTC.